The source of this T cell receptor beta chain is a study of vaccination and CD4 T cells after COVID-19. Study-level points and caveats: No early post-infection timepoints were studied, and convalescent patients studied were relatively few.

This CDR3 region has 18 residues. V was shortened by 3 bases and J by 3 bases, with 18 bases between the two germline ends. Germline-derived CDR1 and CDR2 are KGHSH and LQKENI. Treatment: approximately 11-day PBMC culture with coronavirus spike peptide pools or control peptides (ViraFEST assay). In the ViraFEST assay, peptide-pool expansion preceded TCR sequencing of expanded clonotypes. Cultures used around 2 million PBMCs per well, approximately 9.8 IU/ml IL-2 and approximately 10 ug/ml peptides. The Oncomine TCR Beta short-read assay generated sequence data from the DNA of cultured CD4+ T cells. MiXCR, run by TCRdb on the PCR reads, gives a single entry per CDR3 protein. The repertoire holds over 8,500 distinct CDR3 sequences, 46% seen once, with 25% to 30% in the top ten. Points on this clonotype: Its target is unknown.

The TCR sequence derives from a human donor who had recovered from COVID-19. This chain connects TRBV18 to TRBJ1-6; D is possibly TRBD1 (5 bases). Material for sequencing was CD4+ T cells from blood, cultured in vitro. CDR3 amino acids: CASSPTVGGLVYNSPLHF. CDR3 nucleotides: TGTGCCAGCTCACCGACAGTCGGCGGCCTTGTCTATAATTCACCCCTCCACTTT.